Each of the 28 T cell receptor beta chains below was sequenced from the same sample in a study of blood T cell repertoires in COVID-19. Generated by immunoSEQ multiplex PCR, the TCRdb table keeps only in-frame clones and is missing some. Of some 99,000 clones in the sample, more than 70% are singletons; the top ten hold 10% to 15%. Source material: peripheral blood. The receptors derive from a woman in her fifties or sixties in a cohort sampled during active or convalescent COVID-19.

The chain has TRBV5-6 and TRBJ1-1, with D perhaps TRBD1 (6 bases). CDR1 SGHDT and CDR2 YYEEEE come from the germline V gene. The V end was cut by 2 bases, the J end by 2 bases, with 16 bases between. This CDR3 is built from 16 residues. The CDR3 loop is CASSFGQSITNTEAFF. In DNA, the CDR3 is TGTGCCAGCAGCTTTGGACAGTCTATCACAAACACTGAAGCTTTCTTT.

This clone was recorded only once. The V and J genes are TRBV30 and TRBJ1-2, with D maybe TRBD1 (6 bases). This CDR3 spans 13 amino acids. Germline V gene lookup returns CDR1 GTSNPN and CDR2 SVGIG (reference sequence). V was shortened by 0 bases and J by 5 bases, with 10 bases between the two germline ends. The CDR3 DNA is TGTGCCTGGAGTGTGGCGGGGGCGTATGGCTACACCTTC. This translates into CAWSVAGAYGYTF.

The chain recombines TRBV14 with TRBJ2-1; D perhaps matches TRBD1 (5 bases). V gave up 4 bases and J gave up 4 bases, with 17 bases separating them. Looked up from germline, CDR1 is SGHDN and CDR2 is FVKESK. CDR3 size: 16 residues. Here the CDR3 DNA reads TGTGCCAGCAGCCGGGGCCCAGGATTCGTTTACAATGAGCAGTTCTTC. It encodes CASSRGPGFVYNEQFF.

V is TRBV6-1 and J is TRBJ2-7; D gene unclear. Germline assignment: CDR1 MNHNS and CDR2 SASEGT. This CDR3 contains 11 residues. V was pared by 2 bases and J by 6 bases, with 5 bases between. CDR3 coding DNA: TGTGCCAGCAGTGAAATCGTCGAGCAGTACTTC. Its protein product is CASSEIVEQYF.

The chain couples TRBV3-1 (or the pseudogene TRBV3-2) to TRBJ1-6; 7 nucleotides agree with TRBD1. With 1 base clipped from V and 10 bases from J, the junction kept 4 bases outside the gene matches. The CDR3 spans 14 residues. Germline V CDR1 and CDR2: LGHDT, YNNKEL (reference sequence). CDR3 protein: CASSQGQGGSPLHF. The CDR3 nucleotides are TGTGCCAGCAGCCAAGGACAGGGTGGGTCACCCCTCCACTTT.

The V and J genes are TRBV9 and TRBJ2-1; 8 bases agree with TRBD1. This CDR3 is built from 15 residues. With V trimmed by 3 bases and J by 7 bases, 9 bases remained unmatched. Germline-derived CDR1 and CDR2 are SGDLS and YYNGEE. This chain's CDR3 is CASSDMTGVGNEQFF. CDR3 DNA sequence: TGTGCCAGCAGCGATATGACAGGGGTAGGGAATGAGCAGTTCTTC.

In nucleotides, the CDR3 is TGTGCCAGCAGCGTGGGCAGACAAGAGACCCAGTACTTC. This gives the protein CASSVGRQETQYF. This rearrangement joins TRBV9 to TRBJ2-5; no clear D gene. The CDR3 extends over 13 amino acids. Germline lookup yields CDR1 SGDLS and CDR2 YYNGEE. V gave up 2 bases and J gave up 2 bases, with 7 bases separating them.

This chain connects TRBV7-2 to TRBJ1-4; D perhaps matches TRBD1 (5 bases). The V end lost 1 base, the J end lost 7 bases, and 19 bases lay between the germline ends. The CDR3 consists of 17 residues. The germline V gene has CDR1 SGHTA and CDR2 FQGNSA. The CDR3 spells CASSLGGAAGSSEKLFF. The CDR3 nucleotides read TGTGCCAGCAGCTTAGGGGGCGCCGCGGGATCGAGTGAAAAACTGTTTTTT.

The V call is TRBV6-5, the J call TRBJ1-2, with a possible D match to TRBD1 (6 bases). The CDR3 contains 14 residues. V was pared by 10 bases and J by 0 bases, with 15 bases between. Germline assignment: CDR1 MNHEY and CDR2 SVGAGI. The CDR3 here is CATSRGPANYGYTF. The CDR3 DNA is TGTGCCACCTCGCGGGGGCCAGCTAACTATGGCTACACCTTC.

This chain connects TRBV4-1 to TRBJ1-2; D not resolved. V dropped 3 bases and J dropped 1 base, with 18 bases sitting between them. The CDR3 covers 17 residues. Germline V gene lookup returns CDR1 MGHRA and CDR2 YSYEKL. The CDR3 is CASSQGSGRMNNYGYTF. In nucleotides, the CDR3 is TGCGCCAGCAGCCAGGGGAGTGGCAGGATGAATAACTATGGCTACACCTTC.

This clone has a single count. This chain connects TRBV3-1 (or the pseudogene TRBV3-2) to TRBJ2-5, with 10 bases identical to TRBD2. The CDR3 sequence is 16 residues long. CDR1 and CDR2 (germline): LGHDT, YNNKEL (reference sequence). The trim removed 4 bases at V and 4 bases at J, leaving 9 bases unmatched. The CDR3, as DNA: TGTGCCAGCAGCCTCCGGACTAGCGGAGGCGGAGAGACCCAGTACTTC. It yields the protein CASSLRTSGGGETQYF.

A single count supports this clone. V usage is TRBV6-1 and J usage is TRBJ1-4, with 11 bases aligning to TRBD1. Per germline, CDR1 MNHNS and CDR2 SASEGT. This CDR3 is built from 14 residues. V trimming: 1 base; J trimming: 8 bases; junction bases outside the gene matches: 0. The CDR3 nucleotides read TGTGCCAGCAGTGAAGGGACAGGGGGCGAAAAACTGTTTTTT. Its protein is CASSEGTGGEKLFF.

The chain uses TRBV30 and TRBJ1-1; D possibly corresponds to TRBD1 (6 bases). Germline CDR1 is GTSNPN and CDR2 is SVGIG (reference sequence). This CDR3 spans 12 amino acids. V lost 4 bases to trimming and J lost 4 bases, with 10 bases between them. The CDR3 region has the DNA TGTGCCTGGAACAGGGAGGGCACTGAAGCTTTCTTT. Encoded protein: CAWNREGTEAFF.

This CDR3 is CASSEWEDEGGPQHF. Written as DNA, the CDR3 is TGTGCCAGCAGTGAATGGGAGGATGAGGGTGGACCCCAGCATTTT. The chain combines TRBV6-1 with TRBJ1-5; D unresolved. Germline V gene sequence: CDR1 MNHNS, CDR2 SASEGT. Trimming took 2 bases from V and 10 from J, leaving 18 bases between them. There are 15 residues in the CDR3.

The chain employs TRBV3-1 (or the pseudogene TRBV3-2) and TRBJ1-2; perhaps TRBD1 as D (6 bases). The CDR3 extends over 13 amino acids. Germline lookup yields CDR1 LGHDT and CDR2 YNNKEL (reference sequence). Between the trimmed V and J ends, which lost 1 base and 7 bases, there was a span of 10 bases. The DNA of the CDR3 is TGTGCCAGCAGCCAAGCAGGGGTTGCTGGCTACACCTTC. As protein: CASSQAGVAGYTF.

This clone was seen a few times. This chain links TRBV2 with TRBJ1-3; no definite D call. The CDR3 loop spans 13 amino acids. Germline V gene sequence: CDR1 SNHLY, CDR2 FYNNEI. V lost 4 bases and J 0 bases, leaving 4 bases between the germline ends. CDR3: CASSVSSGNTIYF. The CDR3 nucleotides read TGTGCCAGCAGTGTATCCTCTGGAAACACCATATATTTT.

The V and J genes are TRBV5-1 and TRBJ2-3, with 9 bases fitting TRBD2. Per the germline V gene, CDR1 is SGHRS and CDR2 is YFSETQ. The CDR3 has 14 amino acids. After removal of 10 bases from V and 4 bases from J, the junction contained 10 bases not matched to a gene. The CDR3 DNA is TGCGCCGGAAAGCCGGGACTAGCCTCAGATACGCAGTATTTT. Protein product: CAGKPGLASDTQYF.

The J gene is TRBJ1-1, the V gene TRBV7-9; 8 bases line up with TRBD1. Germline assignment: CDR1 SEHNR and CDR2 FQNEAQ (reference sequence). This CDR3 has 19 residues. V dropped 5 bases and J dropped 0; count of bases not matched to a gene: 17. Here the CDR3 reads CASSRPFWVQGALNTEAFF. CDR3 DNA sequence: TGTGCCAGCAGCCGACCCTTTTGGGTGCAGGGGGCCCTGAACACTGAAGCTTTCTTT.

J is TRBJ1-2 and V is TRBV5-4, with 12 bases fitting TRBD1. This CDR3 has 16 residues. CDR1 and CDR2 from the germline V gene are SGHNT and YYREEE (reference sequence). V was pared by 3 bases and J by 7 bases, with 10 bases of the junction left unmatched. The CDR3 here is CASSSEPGQGASGYTF. The CDR3 DNA is TGTGCCAGCAGCTCAGAACCGGGACAGGGGGCTAGTGGCTACACCTTC.

The rearrangement uses TRBV9 and TRBJ1-2; D may be TRBD1 (5 bases). Germline V CDR1 and CDR2: SGDLS, YYNGEE. V was pared by 0 bases and J by 0 bases, with 21 bases between. The CDR3 is 19 amino acids. The CDR3 protein is CASSVAPSGGKATNYGYTF. In DNA form, the CDR3 reads TGTGCCAGCAGCGTAGCCCCCTCGGGGGGGAAGGCGACTAACTATGGCTACACCTTC.

This rearrangement joins TRBV7-2 to TRBJ1-4; 7 bases map to TRBD1. Germline lookup yields CDR1 SGHTA and CDR2 FQGNSA. V trimming: 5 bases; J trimming: 11 bases; junction bases outside the gene matches: 8. The CDR3 has 13 residues. This chain's CDR3 is CASSPGTASKLFF. In nucleotides, the CDR3 is TGTGCCAGCAGCCCCGGGACAGCCTCGAAACTGTTTTTT.

CDR3 DNA sequence: TGTGCCAGCAGACCGGTCGGACAGGGGGACAATCAGCCCCAGCATTTT. This translates into CASRPVGQGDNQPQHF. The V call is TRBV2, the J call TRBJ1-5, with 10 bases aligning to TRBD1. This CDR3 has 16 amino acids. V gave up 6 bases and J gave up 3 bases; unmatched junction bases: 8. Germline CDR1 is SNHLY and CDR2 is FYNNEI.

The DNA for the CDR3 is TGTGCCAGCAGCGTGACAGGGGATCTTGGTCAGCCCCAGCATTTT. Translation: CASSVTGDLGQPQHF. The chain has TRBV9 and TRBJ1-5, with TRBD1 matching over 8 bases. V dropped 2 bases and J dropped 6; count of bases not matched to a gene: 7. CDR1 is SGDLS and CDR2 is YYNGEE in the germline V gene. The CDR3 spans 15 residues.

The chain combines TRBV6-5 with TRBJ1-5, with D uncertain. Trimming stripped 5 bases from V and 5 bases from J, with 13 bases between. CDR1 and CDR2 (germline): MNHEY, SVGAGI. This CDR3 is built from 14 residues. CDR3 coding DNA: TGTGCCAGCAGTCTGACGGGTTCCTATCAGCCCCAGCATTTT. Protein product: CASSLTGSYQPQHF.

CDR3 nucleotides: TGCGCCAGCAGCTTACAGGGGGCTGACTATGGCTACACCTTC. As protein: CASSLQGADYGYTF. The rearrangement uses TRBV5-1 and TRBJ1-2; 9 nucleotides align to TRBD1. Trimming took 2 bases from V and 3 from J; bases not matched to a gene: 2. Germline assignment: CDR1 SGHRS and CDR2 YFSETQ. The CDR3 has 14 residues.

This clone occurred once. This chain links TRBV5-1 with TRBJ1-2; 10 bases line up with TRBD1. In germline, CDR1 is SGHRS, CDR2 YFSETQ. The CDR3 has 16 residues. Trimming took 4 bases from V and 2 from J; bases not matched to a gene: 8. The CDR3 is CASSPTRTGGNYGYTF. The CDR3, as DNA: TGCGCCAGCAGCCCGACGAGGACAGGGGGGAACTATGGCTACACCTTC.

In its sample, this clone was seen once. The chain joins TRBV28 to TRBJ1-6; 7 bases line up with TRBD1. The germline V gene encodes CDR1 MDHEN and CDR2 SYDVKM. With 1 base clipped from V and 10 bases from J, the junction kept 4 bases outside the gene matches. The CDR3 spans 14 residues. CDR3: CASSLYQGESPLHF. The CDR3 bases are TGTGCCAGCAGTTTATACCAGGGGGAGTCACCCCTCCACTTT. The whole variable domain, filled in from reference TRBV28 and TRBJ1-6, reads DVKVTQSSRYLVKRTGEKVFLECVQDMDHENMFWYRQDPGLGLRLIYFSYDVKMKEKGDIPEGYSVSREKKERFSLILESASTNQTSMYLCASSLYQGESPLHFGNGTRLTVT.

This chain uses TRBV4-1 with TRBJ1-1, with TRBD1 matching 8 bases. The V and J ends lost 0 bases and 4 bases, in that order; junction bases with no gene match: 4. The CDR3 has 15 amino acids. Germline V gene lookup returns CDR1 MGHRA and CDR2 YSYEKL. CDR3 in amino acids: CASSQDGQGLTEAFF. The CDR3 nucleotides read TGCGCCAGCAGCCAAGATGGACAGGGCCTCACTGAAGCTTTCTTT.